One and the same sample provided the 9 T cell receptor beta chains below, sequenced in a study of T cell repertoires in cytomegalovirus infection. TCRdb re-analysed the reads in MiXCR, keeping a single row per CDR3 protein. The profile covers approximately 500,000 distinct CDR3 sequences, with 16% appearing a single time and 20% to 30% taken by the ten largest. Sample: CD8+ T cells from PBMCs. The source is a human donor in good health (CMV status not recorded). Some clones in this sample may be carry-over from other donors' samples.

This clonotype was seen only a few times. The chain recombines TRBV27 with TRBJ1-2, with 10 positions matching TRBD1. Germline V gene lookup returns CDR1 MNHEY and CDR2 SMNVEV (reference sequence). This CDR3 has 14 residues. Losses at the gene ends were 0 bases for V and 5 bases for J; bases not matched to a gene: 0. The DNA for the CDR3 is TGTGCCAGCAGTTTATCGGACAGGGGGTATGGCTACACCTTC. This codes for CASSLSDRGYGYTF.

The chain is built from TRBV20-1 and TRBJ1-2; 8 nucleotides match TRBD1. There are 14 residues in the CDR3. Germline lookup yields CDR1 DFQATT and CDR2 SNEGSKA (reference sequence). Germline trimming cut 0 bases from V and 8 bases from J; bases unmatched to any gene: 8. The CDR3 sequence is CSARDSGGAEGYTF. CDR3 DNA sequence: TGCAGTGCTAGAGATTCAGGGGGCGCCGAAGGCTACACCTTC.

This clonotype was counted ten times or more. CDR3 sequence reads: CSVVGGSYNEQFF. CDR3 DNA sequence: TGCAGCGTTGTAGGCGGGAGCTACAATGAGCAGTTCTTC. V and J are TRBV29-1 and TRBJ2-1; 7 nucleotides align to TRBD2. Germline V gene data show CDR1 as SQVTM and CDR2 as ANQGSEA. The V segment lost 4 bases and the J segment 3 bases; nucleotides outside the gene matches: 3. The CDR3 has 13 amino acids.

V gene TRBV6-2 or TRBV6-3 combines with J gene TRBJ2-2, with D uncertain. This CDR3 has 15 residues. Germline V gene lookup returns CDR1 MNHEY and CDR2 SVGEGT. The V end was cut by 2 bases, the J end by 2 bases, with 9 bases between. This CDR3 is CASSYPDGNTGELFF. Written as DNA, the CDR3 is TGTGCCAGCAGTTACCCGGACGGAAACACCGGGGAGCTGTTTTTT.

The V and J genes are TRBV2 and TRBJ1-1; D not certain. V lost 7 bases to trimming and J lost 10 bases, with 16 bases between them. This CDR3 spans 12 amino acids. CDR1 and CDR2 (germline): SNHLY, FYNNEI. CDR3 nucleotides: TGTGCCAGCATTAGGGTCCCAGAGACAGCTTTCTTT. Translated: CASIRVPETAFF.

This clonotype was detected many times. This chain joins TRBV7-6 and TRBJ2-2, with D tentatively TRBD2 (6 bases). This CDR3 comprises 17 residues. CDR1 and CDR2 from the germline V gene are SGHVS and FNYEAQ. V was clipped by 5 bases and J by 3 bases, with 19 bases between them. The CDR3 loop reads CASSRRGEVIDTGELFF. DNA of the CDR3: TGTGCCAGCAGCCGCCGCGGGGAGGTGATCGACACCGGGGAGCTGTTTTTT.

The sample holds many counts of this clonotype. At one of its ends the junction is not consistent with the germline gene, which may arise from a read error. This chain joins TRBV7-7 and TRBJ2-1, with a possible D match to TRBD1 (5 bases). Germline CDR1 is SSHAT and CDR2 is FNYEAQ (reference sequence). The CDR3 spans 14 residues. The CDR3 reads CASSPPPLRDEQFF. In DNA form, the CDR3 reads TGTGCTAGCAGCCCTCCCCCGCTCAGGGATGAGCAGTTCTTC.

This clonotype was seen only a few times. CDR3 in DNA: TGTGCCAGCAGTGAATCCCCCCCGAGTACCGGGGAGCTGTTTTTT. It yields the protein CASSESPPSTGELFF. This chain connects TRBV25-1 to TRBJ2-2, with D hard to call. The CDR3 sequence is 15 residues long. The germline V gene has CDR1 MGHDK and CDR2 SYGVNS. Trimming cost V 1 base and J 5 bases, with 11 bases left between them.

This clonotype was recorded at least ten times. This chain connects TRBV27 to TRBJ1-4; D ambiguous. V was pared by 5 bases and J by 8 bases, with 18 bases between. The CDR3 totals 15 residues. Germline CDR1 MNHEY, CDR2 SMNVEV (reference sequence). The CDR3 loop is CASSISTAGPEKLFF. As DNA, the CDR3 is TGTGCCAGCAGTATCTCGACGGCCGGACCGGAAAAACTGTTTTTT.